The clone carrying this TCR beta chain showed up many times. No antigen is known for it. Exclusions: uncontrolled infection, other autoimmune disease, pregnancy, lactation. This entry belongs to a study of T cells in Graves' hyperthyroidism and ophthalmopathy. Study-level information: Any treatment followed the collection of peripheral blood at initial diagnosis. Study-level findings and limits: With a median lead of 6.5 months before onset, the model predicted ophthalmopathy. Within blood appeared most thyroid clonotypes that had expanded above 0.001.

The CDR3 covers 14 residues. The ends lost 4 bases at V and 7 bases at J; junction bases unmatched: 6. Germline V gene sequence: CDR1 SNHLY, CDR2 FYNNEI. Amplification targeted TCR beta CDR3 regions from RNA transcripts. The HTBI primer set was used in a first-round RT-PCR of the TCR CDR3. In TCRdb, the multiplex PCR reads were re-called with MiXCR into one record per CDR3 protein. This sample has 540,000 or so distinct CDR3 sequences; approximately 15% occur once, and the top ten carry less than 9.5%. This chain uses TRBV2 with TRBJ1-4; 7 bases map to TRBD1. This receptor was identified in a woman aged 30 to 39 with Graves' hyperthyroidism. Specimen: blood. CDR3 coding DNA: TGTGCCAGCAGTGTGGTTTCAGGGGGTGAAAAACTGTTTTTT. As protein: CASSVVSGGEKLFF.